This T cell receptor beta chain was obtained from a study of T-cell memory formation after mild COVID-19. The CDR3 consists of 14 residues. Trimming cost V 2 bases and J 4 bases, with 9 bases left between them. TCRdb reprocessed the 5' RACE reads via MiXCR and lists one record per CDR3 protein. The sample holds 410,000 or so distinct CDR3 sequences; 20% to 25% are singletons and the top ten take about an eighth. The chain uses TRBV12-3 or TRBV12-4 and TRBJ2-1; D perhaps matches TRBD1 (5 bases). The sequenced sample consisted of PBMCs or a T cell subset sorted from them (not recorded which). The clonotype originates from an adult woman who had mild COVID-19 (a few samples of this study predate the infection). Cell type and time point are not known. CDR3 residues: CASSLWSGYNEQFF. The CDR3 coding sequence is TGTGCCAGCAGTTTATGGTCAGGGTACAATGAGCAGTTCTTC.